This T cell receptor (beta chain) was sequenced during a study of response to subunit inactivated influenza vaccine. Regarding the study as a whole: Authors proposed each seasonal influenza vaccination draws in few new T cells.

MiXCR, applied by TCRdb to the RT-PCR reads, yields one record per CDR3 protein. In the table there are roughly 160,000 distinct CDR3 sequences, 9.5% to 12% of which are singletons. For this clonotype: What it recognizes is unknown.

In germline, CDR1 is SGHDT, CDR2 YYEEEE. The CDR3 runs 14 residues. Trimming took off 4 bases at V and 4 bases at J, with 14 bases between the two ends. Sequencing was performed on CD8+ T cells sorted from PBMCs, taken around 25 months after vaccination. This chain links TRBV5-6 with TRBJ1-2; D possibly corresponds to TRBD1 (5 bases). The sequence was collected from a man aged 45 to 70 who received an inactivated influenza vaccine. CDR3 loop: CASSPEGITYGYTF. The CDR3 DNA is TGTGCCAGCAGCCCAGAGGGGATTACCTATGGCTACACCTTC.